This TCR beta chain was sequenced in a study of T cell responses to AZD1222 COVID-19 vaccine. The table came from immunoSEQ multiplex PCR; TCRdb's copy has only in-frame clones and leaves some out. The table lists some 130,000 clones, roughly nine tenths of them singletons. Trimming at V came to 0 bases and at J to 5 bases, leaving 14 bases not matched to a gene. The CDR3 is made up of 18 amino acids. In germline, CDR1 is ENHRY, CDR2 SYGVKD. This chain links TRBV10-3 with TRBJ2-7, with 9 nucleotides matching TRBD2. This specimen was peripheral blood, taken on day 0 of AZD1222 vaccination. This receptor was obtained from an adult in good health. The chain's CDR3 is CAISESRISGSSQDEQYF. Written as DNA, the CDR3 is TGTGCCATCAGTGAGTCGAGAATTAGCGGGAGCTCCCAAGACGAGCAGTACTTC.